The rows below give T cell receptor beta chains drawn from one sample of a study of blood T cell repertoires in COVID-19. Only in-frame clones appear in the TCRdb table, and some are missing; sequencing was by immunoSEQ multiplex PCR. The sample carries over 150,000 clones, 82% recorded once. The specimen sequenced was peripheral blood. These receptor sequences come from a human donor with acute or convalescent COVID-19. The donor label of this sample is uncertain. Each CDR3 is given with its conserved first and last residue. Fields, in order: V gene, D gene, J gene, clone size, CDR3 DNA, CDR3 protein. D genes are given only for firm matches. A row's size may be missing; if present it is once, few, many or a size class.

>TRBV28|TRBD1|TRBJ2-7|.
TGTGCCAGCGGGACAGGGGGCAGATACGAGCAGTACTTC
CASGTGGRYEQYF
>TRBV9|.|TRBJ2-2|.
TGTGCCAGCAGCGTTAGCGGTACCACGAACACCGGGGAGCTGTTTTTT
CASSVSGTTNTGELFF
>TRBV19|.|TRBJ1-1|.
TGTGCCGTCCGGTTGAGTGACTTTACTGAAGCTTTCTTT
CAVRLSDFTEAFF
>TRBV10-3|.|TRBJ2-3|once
TGTGCCATCAGTGAGCAAACGGGGTACACAGATACGCAGTATTTT
CAISEQTGYTDTQYF
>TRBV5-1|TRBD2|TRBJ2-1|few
TGCGCCAGCAGCTTAGCGGGGGGGCTTAGGGCCAATGAGCAGTTCTTC
CASSLAGGLRANEQFF
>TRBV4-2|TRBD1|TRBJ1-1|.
TGTGCCAGCAGCCAAGGCCAGGGGGTTATGAACACTGAAGCTTTCTTT
CASSQGQGVMNTEAFF
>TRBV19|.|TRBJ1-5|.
TGTGCCAGTAGTAACGGACAGAATTTCAATCAGCCCCAGCATTTT
CASSNGQNFNQPQHF
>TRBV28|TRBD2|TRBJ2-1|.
TGTGCCAGCTCCGTAGGCGGGAGCCTCGGTGAGCAGTTCTTC
CASSVGGSLGEQFF
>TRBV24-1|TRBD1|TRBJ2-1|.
TGTGCCACCAGTGACGCGGGACAGGGCTCCTACAATGAGCAGTTCTTC
CATSDAGQGSYNEQFF
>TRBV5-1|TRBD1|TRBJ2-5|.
TGCGCCAGCAGCTTGGGAGGGGGCGAAGAGACCCAGTACTTC
CASSLGGGEETQYF
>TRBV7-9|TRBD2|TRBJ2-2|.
TGTGCCAGCAGCCCCGGGAGTAGCGGGGCCTCCGGGGAGCTGTTTTTT
CASSPGSSGASGELFF
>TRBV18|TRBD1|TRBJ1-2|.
TGTGCCAGCTTGGACAGGGTTGGGTATGGCTACACCTTC
CASLDRVGYGYTF
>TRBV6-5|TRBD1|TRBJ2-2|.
TGTGCCAGCAGGATCGGGGACAGGGACACCGGGGAGCTGTTTTTT
CASRIGDRDTGELFF